Each of the 30 T cell receptor beta chains below was sequenced from the same sample in a study of spatial heterogeneity in lung cancer. Time point in this sample: sample taken at primary tumor resection. Their specific antigens are unknown. Points from the study as a whole: Higher tumor mutation counts went along with higher counts of expanded intratumoral alpha and beta TCRs.

One entry per CDR3 protein results from TCRdb running MiXCR on the 5' RACE reads. The sample records about 6,000 distinct CDR3 sequences, around 9.1% being singletons. Sequencing was performed on lung tumor tissue, taken at surgery. Receptors originate from a female donor with early-stage non-small cell lung cancer.

This clonotype showed up just a few times. The chain carries TRBV7-2 and TRBJ1-3; 9 nucleotides match TRBD1. Losses at the gene ends were 5 bases for V and 4 bases for J; bases not matched to a gene: 15. Germline values: CDR1 SGHTA, CDR2 FQGNSA. This CDR3 comprises 18 residues. The CDR3: CASSPRVDRGFSGNTIYF. The DNA of the CDR3 is TGTGCCAGCAGCCCTAGAGTGGACAGGGGATTTTCAGGAAACACCATATATTTT.

This clonotype showed up many times. The V gene is TRBV19, the J gene TRBJ1-5, with a possible D match to TRBD1 (5 bases). V dropped 3 bases and J dropped 9 bases, with 18 bases sitting between them. There are 15 residues in the CDR3. Per the germline V gene, CDR1 is LNHDA and CDR2 is SQIVND (reference sequence). CDR3 DNA: TGTGCCAGTAGTATGGATAGGCAGGGCAAAGTGCCCCAGCATTTT. The encoded protein is CASSMDRQGKVPQHF. The entire variable domain, with the rest obtained from reference TRBV19 and TRBJ1-5, is as follows: DGGITQSPKYLFRKEGQNVTLSCEQNLNHDAMYWYRQDPGQGLRLIYYSQIVNDFQKGDIAEGYSVSREKKESFPLTVTSAQKNPTAFYLCASSMDRQGKVPQHFGDGTRLSIL.

This clonotype is a singleton in its sample. The CDR3, as DNA: TGTGCCAGCAGTCAAGGGGCCCAAGAGACCCAGTACTTC. Its translation is CASSQGAQETQYF. The chain carries TRBV12-3 or TRBV12-4 and TRBJ2-5; D might be TRBD1 (5 bases). V gave up 5 bases and J gave up 1 base, with 8 bases separating them. The CDR3 runs to 13 residues.

On this clonotype itself: Mismatch with germline at one junction end may stem from a read error. DNA of the CDR3: TGTGCCAGCAGCCAAGGGGACAGGGAGGAAAGGCATTTC. Translated, it gives CASSQGDREERHF. The rearrangement uses TRBV14 and TRBJ2-7; TRBD1 matches at 9 bases. CDR1 and CDR2 (germline): SGHDN, FVKESK. The CDR3 has 13 amino acids. The entire variable domain, with the rest obtained from reference TRBV14 and TRBJ2-7, is as follows: EAGVTQFPSHSVIEKGQTVTLRCDPISGHDNLYWYRRVMGKEIKFLLHFVKESKQDESGMPNNRFLAERTGGTYSTLKVQPAELEDSGVYFCASSQGDREERHFGPGTRLTVT.

By frequency in the sample, this clonotype is medium-sized. This sequence joins TRBV5-1 and TRBJ2-2; 8 bases agree with TRBD1. There are 17 residues in the CDR3. Germline CDR1 reads SGHRS; CDR2 reads YFSETQ. V gave up 3 bases and J gave up 7 bases; unmatched junction bases: 14. The CDR3 sequence: CASSWDPGGSLNGELFF. The CDR3 nucleotides read TGCGCCAGCAGCTGGGACCCAGGGGGCAGTCTCAACGGGGAGCTGTTTTTT.

This clonotype has only a few counts. The V and J genes are TRBV18 and TRBJ2-2; D is possibly TRBD1 (6 bases). In germline, CDR1 is KGHSH, CDR2 LQKENI. The V end lost 2 bases, the J end lost 4 bases, and 11 bases lay between the germline ends. The CDR3 extends over 15 amino acids. The CDR3 loop is CASSPFGQTTGELFF. Written as DNA, the CDR3 is TGTGCCAGCTCACCATTTGGACAGACCACCGGGGAGCTGTTTTTT.

Relative to its sample, this clonotype is medium-sized. This chain joins TRBV12-3 or TRBV12-4 and TRBJ1-5; D is unresolved. The CDR3 is made up of 14 amino acids. Trimming shortened V by 4 bases and J by 0 bases, and 7 bases separated the two germline ends. DNA for the CDR3: TGTGCCAGCAGTTCCCCAGTTAGCAATCAGCCCCAGCATTTT. This sequence encodes CASSSPVSNQPQHF.

The chain joins TRBV12-3 or TRBV12-4 to TRBJ2-2; D gene ambiguous. With 6 bases removed from V and 4 bases from J, the gap between germline ends came to 9 bases. CDR3 size: 13 residues. The CDR3 coding sequence is TGTGCCAGCAGCCCCTTTGGCACCGGGGAGCTGTTTTTT. Amino acid sequence: CASSPFGTGELFF.

The table lists this clonotype with many counts. This rearrangement joins TRBV11-2 to TRBJ2-5; D not certain. V dropped 5 bases and J dropped 5 bases, with 6 bases sitting between them. Germline V gene sequence: CDR1 SGHAT, CDR2 FQNNGV. This CDR3 has 11 amino acids. This CDR3 is CASSGLETQYF. The CDR3 bases are TGTGCCAGCAGCGGCCTGGAGACCCAGTACTTC.

This clonotype was seen many times. The CDR3 sequence: CASSLDPGNTIYF. The CDR3 coding sequence is TGTGCCAGCAGCTTAGATCCGGGAAACACCATATATTTT. The J gene is TRBJ1-3, the V gene TRBV7-2, with no clear D. The CDR3 covers 13 residues. V was shortened by 1 base and J by 4 bases, with 5 bases between the two germline ends. Germline V gene data show CDR1 as SGHTA and CDR2 as FQGNSA.

In this sample, this clonotype turned up a few times. V usage is TRBV4-1 and J usage is TRBJ2-7, with D possibly matching TRBD1 (5 bases). CDR1 is MGHRA and CDR2 is YSYEKL in the germline V gene. Trimming cost V 0 bases and J 9 bases, with 9 bases left between them. The CDR3 loop spans 12 amino acids. The CDR3 region is CASSQEGLWQYF. The CDR3 nucleotides are TGCGCCAGCAGCCAAGAGGGGCTGTGGCAGTACTTC.

In its sample, this clonotype was seen a few times. Here the CDR3 DNA reads TGTGCCAGCGTTGGGGTACGGGGCTTGAATGAGCAGTTCTTC. This translates into CASVGVRGLNEQFF. The chain employs TRBV6-1 and TRBJ2-1; possibly TRBD1 or TRBD2 for D (5 bases each). This CDR3 has 14 amino acids. The V end lost 8 bases, the J end lost 7 bases, and 18 bases lay between the germline ends. CDR1 is MNHNS, CDR2 SASEGT, per germline.

Relative to its sample, this clonotype is medium-sized. This sequence joins TRBV7-2 and TRBJ1-3; D unclear. V lost 6 bases, J lost 0 bases, and 6 bases lay in between. Per germline, CDR1 SGHTA and CDR2 FQGNSA. This CDR3 is 13 amino acids long. The CDR3 loop is CASSPFSGNTIYF. The DNA of the CDR3 is TGTGCCAGCAGTCCCTTCTCTGGAAACACCATATATTTT.

This clonotype was seen a handful of times. The V and J genes are TRBV9 and TRBJ1-2; TRBD1 matches at 8 bases. V lost 0 bases and J lost 8; bases outside the gene matches: 3. Germline CDR1 and CDR2: SGDLS and YYNGEE. CDR3 size: 13 residues. CDR3 DNA: TGTGCCAGCAGCGTAGGAGGGACAGGCGGCTACACCTTC. It translates to CASSVGGTGGYTF.

The V and J genes are TRBV27 and TRBJ2-7; unclear D gene. Germline CDR1 MNHEY, CDR2 SMNVEV (reference sequence). With 2 bases removed from V and 6 bases from J, the gap between germline ends came to 14 bases. The CDR3 is made up of 14 amino acids. The CDR3, as DNA: TGTGCCAGCAGTTTAGGGCAGGACCCCTTCGAGCAGTACTTC. Translated: CASSLGQDPFEQYF.

This clonotype has at least ten counts. This chain uses TRBV7-2 with TRBJ1-4, with 9 bases identical to TRBD1. The V and J ends lost 5 bases and 7 bases, in that order; junction bases with no gene match: 8. Germline assignment: CDR1 SGHTA and CDR2 FQGNSA. The CDR3 has 15 amino acids. For the CDR3, the DNA is TGTGCCAGCAGCCCACCAGGGACAGGGAGTGAAAAACTGTTTTTT. Amino acid sequence: CASSPPGTGSEKLFF.

The chain has TRBV10-3 and TRBJ2-3; D not certain. V gave up 5 bases and J gave up 0 bases, with 6 bases separating them. Germline lookup yields CDR1 ENHRY and CDR2 SYGVKD. The CDR3 is 13 residues long. This chain's CDR3 is CAISLPSTDTQYF. The CDR3, as DNA: TGTGCCATCAGTCTCCCTAGCACAGATACGCAGTATTTT.

Sample share makes this clonotype medium-sized. V usage is TRBV20-1 and J usage is TRBJ1-5; D is unclear. This CDR3 is 13 amino acids long. V lost 1 base to trimming and J lost 2 bases, with 6 bases between them. The V gene's germline CDR1 is DFQATT and CDR2 SNEGSKA (reference sequence). The CDR3 region is CSARGRRNQPQHF. CDR3 nucleotide sequence: TGCAGTGCTAGAGGTCGGCGCAATCAGCCCCAGCATTTT.

In its sample, this clonotype is medium-sized. The J gene is TRBJ2-5, the V gene TRBV7-3; D not resolved. The CDR3 spans 13 residues. Germline CDR1 SGHTA, CDR2 FQGTGA. Trimming removed 5 bases from V and 0 bases from J, with 7 bases in between. In DNA form, the CDR3 reads TGTGCCAGCAGCCCCCCCGACCAAGAGACCCAGTACTTC. Residues: CASSPPDQETQYF.

Regarding this clonotype: It may be a read error: a sequence one base away is much more abundant. The rearrangement uses TRBV9 and TRBJ2-3, with D possibly matching TRBD2 (7 bases). The length of the CDR3 is 14 residues. Germline values: CDR1 SGDLS, CDR2 YYNGEE. CDR3 sequence reads: CASSAPGGTDMQYF. CDR3 coding DNA: TGTGCCAGCAGCGCCCCGGGGGGCACAGATATGCAGTATTTT.

This clonotype appeared many times. DNA of the CDR3: TGCGCCAGCAGCCAAGGCTGGCTAGCGGGGGGTCTCGTCGGGGAGCTGTTTTTT. As protein: CASSQGWLAGGLVGELFF. V usage is TRBV4-1 and J usage is TRBJ2-2, with 11 positions matching TRBD2. This CDR3 region has 18 residues. With 1 base clipped from V and 7 bases from J, the junction kept 11 bases outside the gene matches. Germline lookup yields CDR1 MGHRA and CDR2 YSYEKL.

On this clonotype itself: One base away lies a much larger clone, so this may be a sequencing read error. The chain recombines TRBV4-1 with TRBJ2-2; maybe TRBD2 (5 bases). The CDR3 loop spans 17 amino acids. Germline CDR1 MGHRA, CDR2 YSYEKL. This CDR3 is CASSQGSDNSNTGELLF. CDR3 nucleotides: TGCGCCAGCAGCCAAGGATCCGACAACTCGAACACCGGGGAGCTGCTTTTT.

The sample holds a few counts of this clonotype. The genes are TRBV19 and TRBJ1-3; unclear D gene. This CDR3 contains 11 residues. CDR1 and CDR2 (germline): LNHDA, SQIVND (reference sequence). Trimming took off 7 bases at V and 0 bases at J, with 1 base between the two ends. CDR3 loop: CASTSGNTIYF. CDR3 bases: TGTGCCAGTACCTCTGGAAACACCATATATTTT.

V gene TRBV18 combines with J gene TRBJ1-3; unclear D gene. This CDR3 is 19 amino acids long. Looked up from germline, CDR1 is KGHSH and CDR2 is LQKENI. V shed 2 bases and J shed 0 bases, with 20 bases lying between them. The DNA of the CDR3 is TGTGCCAGCTCACCAAATGGTATTGTTCCGGAGATCTCTGGAAACACCATATATTTT. Encoded protein: CASSPNGIVPEISGNTIYF.

In its sample, this clonotype ranks as medium-sized (0.01 to 0.1%). This chain links TRBV6-6 with TRBJ2-1; tentatively, D is TRBD1 (5 bases). Trimming left V 6 bases short and J 5 bases short, with 8 bases between. The CDR3 has 12 amino acids. The germline V gene has CDR1 MNHNY and CDR2 SVGAGI (reference sequence). CDR3 protein: CASRGQDNEQFF. For the CDR3, the DNA is TGTGCCAGCAGGGGGCAGGACAATGAGCAGTTCTTC.

By sample fraction, this clonotype is medium-sized. This chain uses TRBV20-1 with TRBJ2-3; 7 nucleotides align to TRBD1. The CDR3 loop spans 15 amino acids. V lost 5 bases, J lost 1 base, and 9 bases stayed unmatched. The germline CDR1 and CDR2 sequences are DFQATT and SNEGSKA (reference sequence). This chain's CDR3 is CSAGDREKGTDTQYF. For the CDR3, the DNA is TGCAGTGCTGGTGACAGGGAAAAAGGCACAGATACGCAGTATTTT.

This clonotype was seen a handful of times. This chain connects TRBV29-1 to TRBJ1-1; D remains ambiguous. Trimming removed 6 bases at V and 11 bases at J, with 19 bases between. There are 12 residues in the CDR3. Germline values: CDR1 SQVTM, CDR2 ANQGSEA. The CDR3 sequence: CSVREGLVGAFF. CDR3 bases: TGCAGCGTAAGAGAGGGTTTAGTCGGGGCTTTCTTT.

This clonotype was seen only a few times. The rearrangement joins TRBV6-5 to TRBJ1-3; no clear D gene. Germline V gene data show CDR1 as MNHEY and CDR2 as SVGAGI. V was cut by 2 bases and J by 1 base, with 6 bases left in between. The CDR3 runs 14 residues. CDR3 in amino acids: CASSYGSSGNTIYF. The CDR3 nucleotides read TGTGCCAGCAGTTACGGCAGTTCTGGAAACACCATATATTTT.

This clonotype was seen repeatedly, ten times or more. The chain uses TRBV27 and TRBJ1-5; 8 nucleotides line up with TRBD1. Looked up from germline, CDR1 is MNHEY and CDR2 is SMNVEV (reference sequence). V trimming: 5 bases; J trimming: 0 bases; junction bases outside the gene matches: 18. The CDR3 spans 20 residues. The CDR3 protein is CASSLHKDRDGEYSNQPQHF. Here the CDR3 DNA reads TGTGCCAGCAGTCTACATAAGGACAGGGATGGGGAATATAGCAATCAGCCCCAGCATTTT.

This clonotype was seen repeatedly, ten times or more. The CDR3, as DNA: TGCGCCAGCAGCTTCCAGGGGGAAGGGACTGAAGCTTTCTTT. Translation: CASSFQGEGTEAFF. This chain connects TRBV5-1 to TRBJ1-1, with 7 bases that match TRBD1. The V and J ends lost 2 bases and 5 bases, in that order; junction bases with no gene match: 6. The CDR3 has 14 amino acids. In germline, CDR1 is SGHRS, CDR2 YFSETQ.